The 25 T cell receptor beta chains reported below all come from one sample, sequenced in a study of CD8+CD57+ T cells in acquired aplastic anemia. TCR beta VDJ and CDR3 were profiled, and genomic DNA was the template. TCRdb reprocessed the reads with MiXCR, giving one entry per CDR3 protein. The sample consists of 250,000 to 300,000 distinct CDR3 sequences, 45% to 70% of them appearing once. Sequencing was done on a sample of sorted CD4+, CD8+, or CD8+CD57+ T cells (not recorded which) from PBMCs. The receptors were gathered from a human donor with severe aplastic anemia or a healthy control (not recorded which).

This clonotype showed up many times. The chain couples TRBV5-1 to TRBJ1-1, with a weak D call TRBD1 (5 bases). The germline V gene has CDR1 SGHRS and CDR2 YFSETQ. V was trimmed by 0 bases and J by 5 bases, leaving 14 bases between them. The length of the CDR3 is 15 residues. The CDR3 protein is CASSLAVLGGTEAFF. The CDR3 DNA sequence: TGCGCCAGCAGCTTGGCCGTCTTGGGGGGGACTGAAGCTTTCTTT.

This clonotype was seen many times. This CDR3 is CSARVGGYNEQFF. The CDR3 nucleotides are TGCAGTGCTAGAGTCGGGGGATACAATGAGCAGTTCTTC. The V call is TRBV20-1, the J call TRBJ2-1; D perhaps matches TRBD2 (6 bases). V was pared by 1 base and J by 4 bases, with 8 bases between. Germline V gene sequence: CDR1 DFQATT, CDR2 SNEGSKA (reference sequence). This CDR3 has 13 amino acids.

This clonotype showed up many times. The chain has TRBV10-3 and TRBJ2-3; TRBD1 agrees at 8 bases. The ends lost 11 bases at V and 6 bases at J; junction bases unmatched: 4. The CDR3 is made up of 11 amino acids. The V gene's germline CDR1 is ENHRY and CDR2 SYGVKD. CDR3 DNA sequence: TGTGCCGTACAGGGGGACGATACGCAGTATTTT. This encodes CAVQGDDTQYF.

The chain employs TRBV19 and TRBJ1-5, with D perhaps TRBD1 (6 bases). The ends were cut back, 6 bases at V and 6 bases at J, with 12 bases in the middle. This CDR3 is 13 amino acids long. In germline, CDR1 is LNHDA, CDR2 SQIVND (reference sequence). Here the CDR3 DNA reads TGTGCCAGTAGCCAGGGGATGCGTCAGCCCCAGCATTTT. It yields the protein CASSQGMRQPQHF.

V is TRBV20-1 and J is TRBJ2-7; D is undetermined. This CDR3 comprises 16 residues. With 0 bases removed from V and 1 base from J, the gap between germline ends came to 16 bases. From germline, CDR1 is DFQATT and CDR2 SNEGSKA (reference sequence). The CDR3 DNA follows: TGCAGTGCTAGAGATTCCCGGACCGCCCTATCCTACGAGCAGTACTTC. It codes for CSARDSRTALSYEQYF.

The CDR3 DNA sequence: TGTGCCAGCAGCTTAGTTACCCTGAACACTGAAGCTTTCTTT. It yields the protein CASSLVTLNTEAFF. The chain carries TRBV5-5 and TRBJ1-1; unclear D gene. The CDR3 covers 14 residues. Trimming shortened V by 2 bases and J by 0 bases, and 8 bases separated the two germline ends. Germline V gene lookup returns CDR1 SGHKS and CDR2 YYEKEE (reference sequence). Based on the CDR3 plus reference TRBV5-5 and TRBJ1-1, the full variable domain is DAGVTQSPTHLIKTRGQQVTLRCSPISGHKSVSWYQQVLGQGPQFIFQYYEKEERGRGNFPDRFSARQFPNYSSELNVNALLLGDSALYLCASSLVTLNTEAFFGQGTRLTVV.

The sample holds one count of this clonotype. V gene TRBV6-4 combines with J gene TRBJ2-1; D possibly uses TRBD1 or TRBD2 (6 bases each). This CDR3 is 12 amino acids long. V lost 10 bases, J lost 8 bases, and 15 bases lay in between. The germline V gene encodes CDR1 MRHNA and CDR2 SNTAGT. CDR3 protein: CATYRGEHEQFF. The CDR3 DNA sequence: TGTGCCACCTATAGGGGGGAACATGAGCAGTTCTTC.

The V and J genes are TRBV7-2 and TRBJ2-5; D is undetermined. CDR1 is SGHTA and CDR2 is FQGNSA in the germline V gene. The CDR3 loop spans 13 amino acids. The V end lost 8 bases, the J end lost 0 bases, and 10 bases lay between the germline ends. CDR3 amino acids: CASCYRDQETQYF. As DNA, the CDR3 is TGTGCCAGCTGCTACAGAGACCAAGAGACCCAGTACTTC. Looking up the rest from reference TRBV7-2 and TRBJ2-5 gives the full variable domain: GAGVSQSPSNKVTEKGKDVELRCDPISGHTALYWYRQSLGQGLEFLIYFQGNSAPDKSGLPSDRFSAERTGGSVSTLTIQRTQQEDSAVYLCASCYRDQETQYFGPGTRLLVL.

This clonotype was picked up many times. The J gene is TRBJ2-1, the V gene TRBV5-6; TRBD2 matches 12 bases. CDR3 size: 15 residues. CDR1 is SGHDT and CDR2 is YYEEEE in the germline V gene. J was trimmed by 6 bases and V by 4 bases; bases with no gene match: 5. CDR3 in amino acids: CASSPSGGASNEQFF. The DNA of the CDR3 is TGTGCCAGCAGCCCTAGCGGGGGGGCCTCCAATGAGCAGTTCTTC.

This clonotype was detected once. The chain couples TRBV7-9 to TRBJ2-5; 7 nucleotides line up with TRBD2. The CDR3 contains 11 residues. CDR1 and CDR2 from the germline V gene are SEHNR and FQNEAQ (reference sequence). Trimming took 5 bases from V and 9 from J; bases not matched to a gene: 3. The CDR3 protein is CASSVSGAQYF. In nucleotides, the CDR3 is TGTGCCAGCAGCGTGAGCGGGGCCCAGTACTTC. The full variable domain, completed using reference TRBV7-9 and TRBJ2-5, is DTGVSQNPRHKITKRGQNVTFRCDPISEHNRLYWYRQTLGQGPEFLTYFQNEAQLEKSRLLSDRFSAERPKGSFSTLEIQRTEQGDSAMYLCASSVSGAQYFGPGTRLLVL.

This clonotype came up many times. The chain is built from TRBV2 and TRBJ2-5; 7 bases line up with TRBD2. Per the germline V gene, CDR1 is SNHLY and CDR2 is FYNNEI. V trimming: 3 bases; J trimming: 2 bases; junction bases outside the gene matches: 3. The CDR3 spans 14 residues. Here the CDR3 DNA reads TGTGCCAGCAGTGAGGCTAGCGGACAAGAGACCCAGTACTTC. This encodes CASSEASGQETQYF.

In its sample, this clonotype was seen once. The chain links TRBV14 to TRBJ2-1; D gene uncertain. V lost 3 bases to trimming and J lost 8 bases, with 14 bases between them. CDR3 length equals 14 residues. Germline V gives CDR1 SGHDN, CDR2 FVKESK. The CDR3, as DNA: TGTGCCAGCAGCCATCGACCCTTTGGGGATGAGCAGTTCTTC. It encodes CASSHRPFGDEQFF. Drawing the rest from reference TRBV14 and TRBJ2-1, the complete variable domain is EAGVTQFPSHSVIEKGQTVTLRCDPISGHDNLYWYRRVMGKEIKFLLHFVKESKQDESGMPNNRFLAERTGGTYSTLKVQPAELEDSGVYFCASSHRPFGDEQFFGPGTRLTVL.

This clonotype was picked up many times. The chain carries TRBV20-1 and TRBJ2-7; possible D gene TRBD1, 6 bases. Germline V gene lookup returns CDR1 DFQATT and CDR2 SNEGSKA (reference sequence). The CDR3 length is 14 residues. The V end was cut by 4 bases, the J end by 2 bases, with 15 bases between. The CDR3 protein is CSAKRRQGTYEQYF. In DNA, the CDR3 is TGCAGTGCTAAAAGGCGGCAGGGGACCTACGAGCAGTACTTC.

This clonotype was observed many times. The gene calls are TRBV30 and TRBJ1-5, with 9 bases that match TRBD1. Germline trimming cut 1 base from V and 3 bases from J; bases unmatched to any gene: 4. The CDR3 spans 15 residues. The germline gives CDR1 GTSNPN, CDR2 SVGIG (reference sequence). The CDR3 spells CAWSGGDRVNQPQHF. The CDR3 region has the DNA TGTGCCTGGAGTGGGGGGGACAGGGTCAATCAGCCCCAGCATTTT.

This rearrangement joins TRBV10-3 to TRBJ1-1; TRBD1 is a possible D gene (6 bases). This CDR3 spans 13 amino acids. V lost 7 bases and J 4 bases, leaving 13 bases between the germline ends. The germline V gene encodes CDR1 ENHRY and CDR2 SYGVKD. The CDR3 DNA follows: TGTGCCATCATGGGACACGGGAGCACTGAAGCTTTCTTT. Translating gives CAIMGHGSTEAFF.

The chain is built from TRBV9 and TRBJ2-2; D gene ambiguous. Germline CDR1 SGDLS, CDR2 YYNGEE. The CDR3 loop spans 14 amino acids. V lost 4 bases to trimming and J lost 4 bases, with 11 bases between them. The CDR3 DNA reads as TGTGCCAGCAGCTTGACGGGCAGCACCGGGGAGCTGTTTTTT. It yields the protein CASSLTGSTGELFF.

This clonotype was detected ten times or more. The V and J genes are TRBV4-2 and TRBJ2-1, with D possibly being TRBD1 (5 bases). V was clipped by 0 bases and J by 3 bases, with 15 bases between them. Germline values: CDR1 LGHNA, CDR2 YNFKEQ. This CDR3 is built from 17 residues. CDR3 sequence (DNA): TGTGCCAGCAGCCAAGATTCGGGTCAGGGCGACTACAATGAGCAGTTCTTC. Translated: CASSQDSGQGDYNEQFF.

This clonotype was seen repeatedly, ten times or more. CDR3 sequence reads: CASSQGSDSSYEQYF. CDR3 DNA sequence: TGTGCCAGCAGCCAAGGGTCAGATAGCTCCTACGAGCAGTACTTC. The V gene is TRBV3-1, the J gene TRBJ2-7; unclear D gene. CDR1 is LGHDT and CDR2 is YNNKEL in the germline V gene (reference sequence). Trimming shortened V by 1 base and J by 0 bases, and 10 bases separated the two germline ends. The CDR3 is 15 amino acids.

This clonotype appeared a single time. The chain recombines TRBV5-4 with TRBJ2-7; TRBD1 matches 7 bases. CDR3 length: 15 amino acids. Germline CDR1 and CDR2: SGHNT and YYREEE (reference sequence). Trimming at V came to 4 bases and at J to 5 bases, leaving 12 bases not matched to a gene. CDR3 nucleotides: TGTGCCAGCAGCCGGCTGACAGGGAACAGCCACGAGCAGTACTTC. This translates into CASSRLTGNSHEQYF.

The chain links TRBV9 to TRBJ2-7, with D possibly being TRBD1 (6 bases). V dropped 1 base and J dropped 2 bases, with 10 bases sitting between them. Germline values: CDR1 SGDLS, CDR2 YYNGEE. The CDR3 spans 14 residues. This chain's CDR3 is CASSVTDSPYEQYF. DNA of the CDR3: TGTGCCAGCAGCGTAACGGACAGCCCCTACGAGCAGTACTTC.

The J gene is TRBJ2-7, the V gene TRBV28, with D possibly TRBD1 on 5 matching bases. V lost 2 bases to trimming and J lost 8 bases, with 16 bases between them. The CDR3 consists of 14 residues. Germline values: CDR1 MDHEN, CDR2 SYDVKM. The CDR3 loop is CASSLGSQTEKQYF. CDR3 sequence (DNA): TGTGCCAGCAGTTTAGGCAGCCAGACAGAAAAGCAGTACTTC.

The chain employs TRBV20-1 and TRBJ2-2; no clear D. In germline, CDR1 is DFQATT, CDR2 SNEGSKA (reference sequence). The germline V and J ends were trimmed by 2 bases and 7 bases, with 11 bases remaining between them. CDR3 size: 13 residues. In DNA form, the CDR3 reads TGCAGTGCTAGAATGAGGTGGTACGGGGAGCTGTTTTTT. Protein sequence: CSARMRWYGELFF.

The chain combines TRBV7-3 with TRBJ2-7; D is perhaps TRBD1 or TRBD2 (6 bases each). Germline assignment: CDR1 SGHTA and CDR2 FQGTGA. The CDR3 contains 14 residues. V lost 6 bases and J 4 bases, leaving 16 bases between the germline ends. CDR3 loop: CASRRDTGGYEQYF. The CDR3 DNA follows: TGTGCCAGCAGACGGGACACCGGAGGGTACGAGCAGTACTTC.

J is TRBJ2-1 and V is TRBV10-3, with TRBD2 matching 16 bases. The germline V gene has CDR1 ENHRY and CDR2 SYGVKD. The CDR3 spans 18 residues. V lost 10 bases to trimming and J lost 0 bases; unmatched junction nucleotides: 9. The CDR3 sequence is CASRSGLAGGSSYNEQFF. The CDR3 region has the DNA TGTGCCAGCAGATCGGGACTAGCGGGAGGGAGCTCCTACAATGAGCAGTTCTTC.

The rearrangement joins TRBV7-3 to TRBJ1-6; no clear D gene. The V gene lost 0 bases and the J gene lost 8 bases, with 5 bases spanning the gap. This CDR3 region has 13 residues. Looked up from germline, CDR1 is SGHTA and CDR2 is FQGTGA. Written as DNA, the CDR3 is TGTGCCAGCAGCTTAACGCAGGATTCACCCCTCCACTTT. This gives the protein CASSLTQDSPLHF.